The rows below give T cell receptor beta chains drawn from one sample of a study of T cell changes during pregnancy in multiple sclerosis. Clones were sequenced by immunoSEQ multiplex PCR, and TCRdb holds only the in-frame ones, with some missing. Among about 93,000 clones listed, 80% to 95% were seen once. Sequenced here: peripheral blood, sampled before pregnancy. These receptors originate from a female donor with multiple sclerosis, enrolled in a pregnancy study. Both conserved end residues are part of each CDR3. A D gene is named only where the DNA matches it firmly. Size is stated for part of the rows, as once, few or many counts, or as a class when the clone is expanded.

TRBV19	.	TRBJ1-1	.	TGTGCCAGTATTGTCTCAGCCGGGGACACTGAAGCTTTCTTT	CASIVSAGDTEAFF
TRBV5-1	.	TRBJ2-2	TRBD2	TGCGCCAGCAGCTACCTAGCGGGTTTAACCGGGGAGCTGTTTTTT	CASSYLAGLTGELFF
TRBV9	.	TRBJ1-2	.	TGTGCCAGCAGCGTAGGGCGAGGCAGGGAAACTTCTAACTATGGCTACACCTTC	CASSVGRGRETSNYGYTF
TRBV7-7	.	TRBJ2-5	.	TGTGCCAGCAGCTTAGACGGTGGGCCCCAAGAGACCCAGTACTTC	CASSLDGGPQETQYF
TRBV2	.	TRBJ1-2	TRBD1	TGTGCCAGCAGTGTTGAACCAGGGGGAGGCTACACCTTC	CASSVEPGGGYTF
TRBV6-1	once	TRBJ2-1	.	TGTGCCAGCAGTGTCTGGAGCTACAATGAGCAGTTCTTC	CASSVWSYNEQFF
TRBV5-4	.	TRBJ2-1	.	TGTGCCAGCAGCTGGACTAATTTAGATGAGCAGTTCTTC	CASSWTNLDEQFF
TRBV11-2	.	TRBJ2-1	TRBD2	TGTGCCAGCAGCTTAGGGTTAGCGGGAGAGTGGAATGAGCAGTTCTTC	CASSLGLAGEWNEQFF
TRBV29-1	.	TRBJ1-4	TRBD1	TGCAGCGTTGAAAAGCCGCAGGGGGCAGGGGAGGAAAAACTGTTTTTT	CSVEKPQGAGEEKLFF
TRBV7-2	.	TRBJ2-7	.	TGTGCCAGCAGCTTCCCGGTGGGGCAGGGGAGCTCCTACGAGCAGTACTTC	CASSFPVGQGSSYEQYF
TRBV29-1	few	TRBJ1-5	TRBD1	TGCAGCGTTGTACAGGGGTATGATCAGCCCCAGCATTTT	CSVVQGYDQPQHF
TRBV15	.	TRBJ2-2	.	TGTGCCACCAGCAGAGATCAAAGCCCGGTCACCGGGGAGCTGTTTTTT	CATSRDQSPVTGELFF
TRBV27	.	TRBJ1-5	TRBD1	TGTGCCAGCAGGTCGGGGATTGACAGGGGAGATCAGCCCCAGCATTTT	CASRSGIDRGDQPQHF
TRBV25-1	.	TRBJ2-1	.	TGTGCCAGCATGAGCGTCGGGGGCTACAATGAGCAGTTCTTC	CASMSVGGYNEQFF
TRBV7-2	once	TRBJ2-7	.	TGTGCCAGCAGCTTAGTAGGGGGTAGCTCCTACGAGCAGTACTTC	CASSLVGGSSYEQYF
TRBV28	.	TRBJ1-3	.	TGTGCCAGCAGTAGCGGGGCTGCTGGAAACACCATATATTTT	CASSSGAAGNTIYF
TRBV6-5	.	TRBJ2-7	TRBD1	TGTGCCAGCAGGGATCCGGGACAGAGCTCCTACGAGCAGTACTTC	CASRDPGQSSYEQYF
TRBV10-3	few	TRBJ2-7	TRBD1	TGTGCCATCAGCCCCGGGACAGGGGACGAGCAGTACTTC	CAISPGTGDEQYF
TRBV28	.	TRBJ2-2	TRBD2	TGTGCCAGCAGTTTCTCCGGGAGGTACACCGGGGAGCTGTTTTTT	CASSFSGRYTGELFF
TRBV5-4	.	TRBJ2-5	TRBD2	TGTGCCAGCAGCCTGGGGACTAGCGGGCCCTTCTCCGAGACCCAGTACTTC	CASSLGTSGPFSETQYF
TRBV25-1	.	TRBJ1-1	.	TGTGCCAGCACCACAGCGGCGAACACTGAAGCTTTCTTT	CASTTAANTEAFF
TRBV28	.	TRBJ1-2	TRBD1	TGTGCCAGCAGTTTAAGGGACAGGGACGGCTACACCTTC	CASSLRDRDGYTF
TRBV2	.	TRBJ1-5	.	TGTGCCAGCAGTAAATCCCCCGCCCAGCGGGTTAGCAATCAGCCCCAGCATTTT	CASSKSPAQRVSNQPQHF
TRBV5-1	.	TRBJ1-1	.	TGCGCCAGCAGCCTCTACAGGGAAGACACTGAAGCTTTCTTT	CASSLYREDTEAFF
TRBV28	.	TRBJ2-7	TRBD2	TGTGCCAGCAGTTCCAGGGACTACCTCGGGGAGCAGTACTTC	CASSSRDYLGEQYF
TRBV5-8	.	TRBJ1-5	.	TGTGCCAGCAGCTTGGAATGGGGGGGCAATCAGCCCCAGCATTTT	CASSLEWGGNQPQHF
TRBV7-9	.	TRBJ2-1	TRBD1	TGTGCCAGCAGCTTAGTTCTTCTTAGGGACAGAAGGGGCAATGAGCAGTTCTTC	CASSLVLLRDRRGNEQFF
TRBV6-1	once	TRBJ2-4	TRBD1	TGTGCCAGCAGTCTGGGACAGGGGAAAAACATTCAGTACTTC	CASSLGQGKNIQYF
TRBV7-2	.	TRBJ2-5	.	TGTGCCAGCAGCCCCGGAGGGGTGGGGGCCCAGTACTTC	CASSPGGVGAQYF
TRBV5-1	.	TRBJ2-1	.	TGCGCCAGCAGCTTGGAAACAAATGAGCAGTTCTTC	CASSLETNEQFF
TRBV6-6	.	TRBJ2-1	.	TGTGCCAGCAGTTCCCCTCGGGGTTCCTACAATGAGCAGTTCTTC	CASSSPRGSYNEQFF
TRBV28	.	TRBJ1-1	.	TGTGCCAGCAGTTCGGGTGAAGCTTTCTTT	CASSSGEAFF
TRBV11-2	.	TRBJ2-7	TRBD1	TGTGCCAGCAGCCCGACCCCGACAGGGGGGCCGTACTTC	CASSPTPTGGPYF
TRBV2	.	TRBJ2-1	TRBD2	TGTGCCAGCGGGGGAGCCTCCGGGACTAGCGGGAGAAGAACCTACAATGAGCAGTTCTTC	CASGGASGTSGRRTYNEQFF
TRBV14	.	TRBJ1-4	.	TGTGCCACCTACTGGCGGCTTAATGAAAAACTGTTTTTT	CATYWRLNEKLFF
TRBV6-6	few	TRBJ1-1	TRBD1	TGTGCCAGCAGTGGTAACAGGGGGGCTTTCTTT	CASSGNRGAFF
TRBV7-2	once	TRBJ1-3	TRBD1	TGTGCCAGCAGCCCCGGGACAGGAAGAAACACCATATATTTT	CASSPGTGRNTIYF
TRBV19	.	TRBJ2-7	TRBD1	TGTGCCAGTACCCCTGGACAGGGATACTACGAGCAGTACTTC	CASTPGQGYYEQYF
TRBV15	.	TRBJ2-4	TRBD2	TGTGCCACCAGCAGAGATTGGAGCGGGGGGGCGGACATTCAGTACTTC	CATSRDWSGGADIQYF
TRBV29-1	once	TRBJ2-1	.	TGCAGCGTTGAAGGGCGGTCCAATGAGCAGTTCTTC	CSVEGRSNEQFF
TRBV29-1	.	TRBJ1-1	.	TGCAGCGTCGGGGGTGGCTCTGAAGCTTTCTTT	CSVGGGSEAFF
TRBV7-9	.	TRBJ2-7	.	TGTGCCAGCAGCTTAGGAACGGACGAGCAGTACTTC	CASSLGTDEQYF
TRBV15	.	TRBJ2-1	TRBD1	TGTGCCACCAGCAGAGATCGGGGCAGGGGGATTACCGGAACCTACAATGAGCAGTTCTTC	CATSRDRGRGITGTYNEQFF
TRBV7-8	.	TRBJ2-5	.	TGTGCCGGGGGGGGCGACTGGTACCAAGAGACCCAGTACTTC	CAGGGDWYQETQYF
TRBV6-6	.	TRBJ2-5	.	TGTGCCAGCAGTTATGCGGGGTTGGCGGAGACCCAGTACTTC	CASSYAGLAETQYF
TRBV10-1	.	TRBJ2-7	TRBD1	TGCGCCAGCAGCGGGGACAGGGGTTTTTACGAGCAGTACTTC	CASSGDRGFYEQYF
TRBV7-6	.	TRBJ2-1	TRBD2	TGTGCCAGCAGCTCGGGGCCTAGCGGTTACAATGAGCAGTTCTTC	CASSSGPSGYNEQFF
TRBV11-2	.	TRBJ2-1	TRBD2	TGTGCCAGCAGCCTACTAGCGGGAGGATCTGATGAGCAGTTCTTC	CASSLLAGGSDEQFF
TRBV6-1	.	TRBJ1-5	.	TGTGCCAGCAGGGAGAATCAGCCCCAGCATTTT	CASRENQPQHF
TRBV29-1	.	TRBJ1-4	TRBD1	TGCAGCGTAAGGGACAGGGGGGCGGTAAAACTGTTTTTT	CSVRDRGAVKLFF
TRBV19	.	TRBJ2-5	TRBD2	TGTGCCAGTACCCGTTGGGGACTAGACCAAGAGACCCAGTACTTC	CASTRWGLDQETQYF
TRBV11-2	.	TRBJ2-5	.	TGTGCCAGCAGCTTAGCGGGTAGGGAGACCCAGTACTTC	CASSLAGRETQYF
TRBV6-1	.	TRBJ1-5	.	TGTGCCAGTACAACAGGGTATCTTAATCAGCCCCAGCATTTT	CASTTGYLNQPQHF